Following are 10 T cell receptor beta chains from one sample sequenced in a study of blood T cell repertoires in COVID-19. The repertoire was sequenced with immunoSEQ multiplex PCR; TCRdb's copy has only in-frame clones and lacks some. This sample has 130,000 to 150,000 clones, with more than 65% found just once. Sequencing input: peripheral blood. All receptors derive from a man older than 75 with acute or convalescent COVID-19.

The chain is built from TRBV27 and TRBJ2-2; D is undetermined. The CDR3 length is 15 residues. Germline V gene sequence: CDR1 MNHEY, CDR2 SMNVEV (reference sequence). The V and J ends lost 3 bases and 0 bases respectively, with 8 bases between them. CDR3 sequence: CASSFARANTGELFF. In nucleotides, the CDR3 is TGTGCCAGCAGTTTCGCCCGGGCGAACACCGGGGAGCTGTTTTTT.

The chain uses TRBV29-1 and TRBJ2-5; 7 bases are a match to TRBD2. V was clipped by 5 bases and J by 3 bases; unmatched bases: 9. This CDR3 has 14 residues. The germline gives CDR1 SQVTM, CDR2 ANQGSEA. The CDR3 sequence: CSVWGMGGEETQYF. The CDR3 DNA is TGCAGCGTTTGGGGTATGGGGGGGGAAGAGACCCAGTACTTC.

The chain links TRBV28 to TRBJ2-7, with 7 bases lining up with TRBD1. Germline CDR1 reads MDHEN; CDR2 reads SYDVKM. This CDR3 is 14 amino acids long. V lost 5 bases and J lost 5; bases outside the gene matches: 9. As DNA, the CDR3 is TGTGCCAGCAGTGGCGACAGGGTCTCTCACGAGCAGTACTTC. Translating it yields CASSGDRVSHEQYF.

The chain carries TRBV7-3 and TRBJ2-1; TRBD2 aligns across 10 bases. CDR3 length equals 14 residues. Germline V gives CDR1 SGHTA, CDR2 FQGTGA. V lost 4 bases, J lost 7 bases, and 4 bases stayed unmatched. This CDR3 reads CASSSGLARNEQFF. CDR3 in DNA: TGTGCCAGCAGCTCGGGACTAGCGAGAAATGAGCAGTTCTTC.

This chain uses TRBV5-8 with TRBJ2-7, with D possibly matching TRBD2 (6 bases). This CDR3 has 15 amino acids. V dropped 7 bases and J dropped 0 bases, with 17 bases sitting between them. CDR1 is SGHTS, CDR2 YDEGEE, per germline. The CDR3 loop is CASCTTSGSSYEQYF. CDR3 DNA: TGTGCCAGCTGTACTACCTCCGGGAGCTCCTACGAGCAGTACTTC.

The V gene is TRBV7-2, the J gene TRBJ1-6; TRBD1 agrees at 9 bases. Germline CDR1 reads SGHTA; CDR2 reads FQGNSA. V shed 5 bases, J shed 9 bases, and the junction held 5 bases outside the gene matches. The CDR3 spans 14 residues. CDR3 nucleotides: TGTGCCAGCAGCGAGGGACAGGGTGGTTCACCCCTCCACTTT. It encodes CASSEGQGGSPLHF.

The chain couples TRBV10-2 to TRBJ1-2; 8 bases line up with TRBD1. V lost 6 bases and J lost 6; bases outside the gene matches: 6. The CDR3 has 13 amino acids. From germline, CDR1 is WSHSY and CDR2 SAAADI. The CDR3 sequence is CASRDRAGDGYTF. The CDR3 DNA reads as TGCGCCAGCAGGGACAGGGCGGGGGATGGCTACACCTTC.

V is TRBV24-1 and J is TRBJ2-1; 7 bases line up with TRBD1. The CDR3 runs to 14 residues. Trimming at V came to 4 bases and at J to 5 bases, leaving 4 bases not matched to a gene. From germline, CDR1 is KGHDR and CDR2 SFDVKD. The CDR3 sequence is CATSDPGQNNEQFF. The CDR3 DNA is TGTGCCACCAGTGACCCGGGACAGAACAATGAGCAGTTCTTC.

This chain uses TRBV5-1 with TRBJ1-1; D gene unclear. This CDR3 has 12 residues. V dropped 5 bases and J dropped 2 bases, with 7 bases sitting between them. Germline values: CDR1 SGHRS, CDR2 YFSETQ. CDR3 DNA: TGCGCCAGCAGTACACAAAACACTGAAGCTTTCTTT. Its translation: CASSTQNTEAFF.

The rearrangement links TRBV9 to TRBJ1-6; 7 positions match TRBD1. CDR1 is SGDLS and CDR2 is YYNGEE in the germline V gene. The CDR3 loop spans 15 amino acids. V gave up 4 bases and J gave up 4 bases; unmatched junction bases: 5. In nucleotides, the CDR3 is TGTGCCAGCAGCCTCGGGACAGAATATAATTCACCCCTCCACTTT. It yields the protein CASSLGTEYNSPLHF.